This TCR beta chain was identified in a study of blood T cell repertoires in COVID-19. For the study at large: COVID-19 samples from acute and convalescent phases originated in the United States, Italy and Spain. PBMCs, B-cell-depleted T cells, or T cells were the source of the cDNA or gDNA that made up the material.

In the original processing: Nucleated cell number was recorded as an estimate derived from reference gene primer amplification. Measured with immunoSEQ multiplex PCR; TCRdb has only the in-frame clones, and not every one. That table supplies the V and J calls and clone size; D and trimming were determined from the DNA. The data show over 350,000 clones, about nine tenths seen once. Germline V gene lookup returns CDR1 SNHLY and CDR2 FYNNEI. V lost 3 bases, J lost 6 bases, and 12 bases lay in between. The CDR3 is 13 amino acids. Sequenced material: peripheral blood. The TCR was taken from a woman aged 25 to 39 with active or convalescent COVID-19. The chain carries TRBV2 and TRBJ2-7; D is perhaps TRBD2 (7 bases). CDR3 sequence: CASSDSGGPEQYF. CDR3 nucleotide sequence: TGTGCCAGCAGTGATTCCGGGGGGCCCGAGCAGTACTTC.